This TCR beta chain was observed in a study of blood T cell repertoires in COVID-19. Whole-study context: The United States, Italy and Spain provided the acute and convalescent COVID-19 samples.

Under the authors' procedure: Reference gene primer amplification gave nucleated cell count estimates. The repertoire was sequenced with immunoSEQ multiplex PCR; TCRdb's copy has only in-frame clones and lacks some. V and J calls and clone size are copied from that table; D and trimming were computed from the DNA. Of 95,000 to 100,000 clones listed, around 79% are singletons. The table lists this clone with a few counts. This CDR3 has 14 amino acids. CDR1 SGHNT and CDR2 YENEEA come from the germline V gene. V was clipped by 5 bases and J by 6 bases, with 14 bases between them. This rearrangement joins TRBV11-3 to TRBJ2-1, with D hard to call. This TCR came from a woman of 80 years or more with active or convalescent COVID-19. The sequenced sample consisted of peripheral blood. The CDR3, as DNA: TGTGCCAGCAGCCCCGGCCTGGGCCTCAATGAGCAGTTCTTC. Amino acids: CASSPGLGLNEQFF.